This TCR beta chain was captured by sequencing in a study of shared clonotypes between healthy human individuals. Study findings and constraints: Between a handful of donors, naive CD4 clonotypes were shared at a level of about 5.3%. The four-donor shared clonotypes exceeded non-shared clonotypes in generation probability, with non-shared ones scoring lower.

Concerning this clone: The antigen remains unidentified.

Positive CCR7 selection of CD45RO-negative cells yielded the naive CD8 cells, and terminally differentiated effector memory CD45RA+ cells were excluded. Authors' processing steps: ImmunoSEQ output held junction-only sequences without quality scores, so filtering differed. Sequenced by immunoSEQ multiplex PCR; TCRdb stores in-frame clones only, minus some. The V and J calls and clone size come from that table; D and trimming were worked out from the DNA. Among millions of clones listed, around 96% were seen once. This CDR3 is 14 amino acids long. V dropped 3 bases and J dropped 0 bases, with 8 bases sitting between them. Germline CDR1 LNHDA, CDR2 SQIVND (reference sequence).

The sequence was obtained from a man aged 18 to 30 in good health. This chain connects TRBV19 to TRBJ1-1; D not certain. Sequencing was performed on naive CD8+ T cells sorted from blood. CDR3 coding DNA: TGTGCCAGTAGTATCGCAAGTATGAACACTGAAGCTTTCTTT. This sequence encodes CASSIASMNTEAFF.